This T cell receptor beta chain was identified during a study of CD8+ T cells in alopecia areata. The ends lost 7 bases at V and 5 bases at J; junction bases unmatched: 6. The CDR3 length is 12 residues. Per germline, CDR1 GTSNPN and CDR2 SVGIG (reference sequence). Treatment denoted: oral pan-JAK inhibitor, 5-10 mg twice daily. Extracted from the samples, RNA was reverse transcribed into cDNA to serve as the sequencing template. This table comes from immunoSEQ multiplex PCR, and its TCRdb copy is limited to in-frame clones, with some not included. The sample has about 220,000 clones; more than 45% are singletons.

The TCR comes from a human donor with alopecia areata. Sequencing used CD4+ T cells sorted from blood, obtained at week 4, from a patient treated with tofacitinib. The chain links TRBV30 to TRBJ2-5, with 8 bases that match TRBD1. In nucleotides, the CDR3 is TGTGCCTCCACAGGGGGTCGGGAGACCCAGTACTTC. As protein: CASTGGRETQYF.